The TCR beta chain under discussion was sequenced for a study of blood T cell repertoires in COVID-19. The CDR3 loop spans 15 amino acids. The V gene lost 5 bases and the J gene lost 5 bases, with 15 bases spanning the gap. CDR1 is SGHTA and CDR2 is FQGTGA in the germline V gene. Method: immunoSEQ multiplex PCR; TCRdb's copy keeps in-frame clones and lacks some. The sample comprises 250,000 to 300,000 clones, 80% to 85% of which are singletons, and roughly 5.3% rests with the top ten. This sequence joins TRBV7-3 and TRBJ2-2, with D perhaps TRBD2 (6 bases). The receptor was isolated from a man aged 40-50 years who had been exposed to COVID-19. The sequenced material came from PBMCs or T cells enriched from blood (not recorded which). The CDR3 DNA follows: TGTGCCAGCAGCCTCGGGACTGACCGAACCGGGGAGCTGTTTTTT. Its protein is CASSLGTDRTGELFF. The full variable domain, with the rest looked up from reference TRBV7-3 and TRBJ2-2, is GAGVSQTPSNKVTEKGKYVELRCDPISGHTALYWYRQSLGQGPEFLIYFQGTGAADDSGLPNDRFFAVRPEGSVSTLKIQRTERGDSAVYLCASSLGTDRTGELFFGEGSRLTVL.